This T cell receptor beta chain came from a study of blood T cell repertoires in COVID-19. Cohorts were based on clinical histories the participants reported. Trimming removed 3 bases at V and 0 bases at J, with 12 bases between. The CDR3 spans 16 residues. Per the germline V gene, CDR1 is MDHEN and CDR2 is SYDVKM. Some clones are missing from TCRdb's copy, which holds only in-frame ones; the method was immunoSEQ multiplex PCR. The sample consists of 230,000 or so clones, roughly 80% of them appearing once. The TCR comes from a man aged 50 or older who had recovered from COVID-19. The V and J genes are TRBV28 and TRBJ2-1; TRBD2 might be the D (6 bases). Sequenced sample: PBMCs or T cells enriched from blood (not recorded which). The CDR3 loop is CASSFLARSSYNEQFF. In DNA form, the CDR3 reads TGTGCCAGCAGTTTCCTAGCGAGAAGCTCCTACAATGAGCAGTTCTTC.